Below are 13 T cell receptor beta chains sequenced from a single sample in a study of spatial heterogeneity in lung cancer. Study-level results: Counts of expanded intratumoral alpha and beta TCRs tracked tumor mutation counts.

What these receptors recognize is not known. Via MiXCR, TCRdb re-called the 5' RACE reads, giving one row per CDR3 protein. The data contain under 20,000 distinct CDR3 sequences, about 6.1% of them singletons. Time point of the sample: sample taken at primary tumor resection. The sequenced sample was lung tumor tissue, obtained at surgery. These receptors all stem from a female donor with early-stage non-small cell lung cancer.

By share, this clonotype ranks as medium-sized. This beta chain is an off-target read within a library intended for alpha chains, so its frequency means little. The chain employs TRBV11-2 and TRBJ1-5, with 8 bases lining up with TRBD1. Germline CDR1 SGHAT, CDR2 FQNNGV. The CDR3 contains 15 residues. V was clipped by 5 bases and J by 2 bases; unmatched bases: 5. CDR3 bases: TGTGCCAGCAGCGCTAACAGGGGGGGCAATCAGCCCCAGCATTTT. Protein product: CASSANRGGNQPQHF.

This clonotype was detected ten times or more. This beta chain came through as a stray read in a library set up for alpha chains, and its size says little. The chain employs TRBV7-9 and TRBJ2-5; 8 bases align to TRBD2. The length of the CDR3 is 15 residues. V was clipped by 5 bases and J by 0 bases; unmatched bases: 5. Germline CDR1 SEHNR, CDR2 FQNEAQ (reference sequence). In nucleotides, the CDR3 is TGTGCCAGCAGCATATCTAGCGGGCACCAAGAGACCCAGTACTTC. Protein: CASSISSGHQETQYF.

Of note for this clonotype: This beta chain turned up in a library designed for alpha chains; as an off-target read, its abundance says little. The rearrangement joins TRBV20-1 to TRBJ2-7; 8 bases are a match to TRBD1. In germline, CDR1 is DFQATT, CDR2 SNEGSKA (reference sequence). This CDR3 has 14 residues. The V segment lost 0 bases and the J segment 5 bases; nucleotides outside the gene matches: 6. The chain's CDR3 is CSARDYRGENEQYF. CDR3 coding DNA: TGCAGTGCTAGAGATTACAGGGGGGAAAACGAGCAGTACTTC.

Worth noting for this clonotype: This beta chain lies outside the target of a library built for alpha chains; its clone size means little. The genes are TRBV20-1 and TRBJ1-6; 9 bases fit TRBD1. Losses at the gene ends were 4 bases for V and 7 bases for J; bases not matched to a gene: 8. The CDR3 has 15 residues. Germline-derived CDR1 and CDR2 are DFQATT and SNEGSKA (reference sequence). CDR3 nucleotide sequence: TGCAGTGCTATCCCTAGGGGACAGGGAAATTCACCCCTCCACTTT. Translation: CSAIPRGQGNSPLHF.

This clonotype was recorded at least ten times. The library was built for alpha chains, so this beta chain is an off-target read and its size means little. The V gene is TRBV5-6, the J gene TRBJ2-1; D is unresolved. The ends were cut back, 4 bases at V and 5 bases at J, with 13 bases in the middle. The CDR3 extends over 14 amino acids. Germline V gives CDR1 SGHDT, CDR2 YYEEEE. This chain's CDR3 is CASSAALRHNEQFF. CDR3 nucleotide sequence: TGTGCCAGCAGCGCGGCGCTGCGCCACAATGAGCAGTTCTTC.

This clonotype was counted many times. Since it is a stray read in a library aimed at alpha chains, this beta chain has a size that is not meaningful. The chain links TRBV12-3 or TRBV12-4 to TRBJ1-1; D ambiguous. There are 13 residues in the CDR3. Between the trimmed V and J ends, which lost 5 bases and 0 bases, there was a span of 7 bases. The CDR3 here is CASSTSMNTEAFF. DNA for the CDR3: TGTGCCAGCAGTACATCCATGAACACTGAAGCTTTCTTT.

This clonotype is medium-sized within its sample. The library was built for alpha chains, so this beta chain is an off-target read and its size means little. The genes are TRBV10-3 and TRBJ2-1; 9 nucleotides agree with TRBD2. The germline V gene encodes CDR1 ENHRY and CDR2 SYGVKD. CDR3 size: 14 residues. The junction had 7 bases not matched to a gene; V was cut back by 4 bases and J by 9 bases. CDR3 DNA: TGTGCCATCAGTGGACTAGCGGAAAGGGGTGAGCAGTTCTTC. This codes for CAISGLAERGEQFF.

By frequency in the sample, this clonotype is medium-sized. Being off target in a library aimed at alpha chains, this beta chain has a size of little meaning. The rearrangement links TRBV7-9 to TRBJ2-7; 13 nucleotides match TRBD2. This CDR3 region has 16 residues. J gave up 4 bases and V 5 bases, and 8 bases lay outside the gene matches. The germline gives CDR1 SEHNR, CDR2 FQNEAQ (reference sequence). The CDR3 protein is CASSQGLAGTRYEQYF. CDR3 coding DNA: TGTGCCAGCAGCCAGGGACTAGCGGGAACGAGGTACGAGCAGTACTTC.

The sample holds many counts of this clonotype. This beta chain is an unintended read in a library built for alpha chains; its size means little. The genes are TRBV10-2 and TRBJ2-5; D is unresolved. The ends were cut back, 7 bases at V and 1 base at J, with 13 bases in the middle. The germline CDR1 and CDR2 sequences are WSHSY and SAAADI. The CDR3 runs to 14 residues. The CDR3 DNA is TGCGCCAGCACCGAAGGGCGGTCCCAAGAGACCCAGTACTTC. This sequence encodes CASTEGRSQETQYF.

The sample holds many counts of this clonotype. With the library built for alpha chains, this beta chain is off target and its frequency is not meaningful. The V call is TRBV19, the J call TRBJ2-3, with 11 positions matching TRBD2. This CDR3 has 13 amino acids. Germline values: CDR1 LNHDA, CDR2 SQIVND (reference sequence). V gave up 6 bases and J gave up 6 bases; unmatched junction bases: 2. The CDR3 loop is CASRLAGVDTQYF. The CDR3 DNA sequence: TGTGCCAGTAGACTAGCGGGAGTGGATACGCAGTATTTT.

In this sample, this clonotype turned up a few times. With the library built for alpha chains, this beta chain is off target and its frequency is not meaningful. The V call is TRBV4-2, the J call TRBJ2-3; TRBD2 aligns across 10 bases. The CDR3 contains 17 residues. V lost 0 bases and J lost 5; bases outside the gene matches: 8. Germline CDR1 and CDR2: LGHNA and YNFKEQ. CDR3 sequence: CASSQDALAGVRDTQYF. The CDR3 nucleotides are TGTGCCAGCAGCCAAGATGCGCTAGCGGGAGTACGAGATACGCAGTATTTT.

Concerning this clonotype itself: The library was designed around alpha chains, so this beta chain is a stray read whose abundance carries little weight. V is TRBV11-2 and J is TRBJ2-3; 10 bases match TRBD1. V gave up 7 bases and J gave up 5 bases; unmatched junction bases: 9. The germline V gene encodes CDR1 SGHAT and CDR2 FQNNGV. There are 15 residues in the CDR3. CDR3 nucleotides: TGTGCCAGCACCTGGACAGGGGGGGAGGGAGATACGCAGTATTTT. As protein: CASTWTGGEGDTQYF.

This clonotype was counted many times. Since it is a stray read in a library aimed at alpha chains, this beta chain has a size that is not meaningful. V is TRBV2 and J is TRBJ2-1, with TRBD2 matching 11 bases. CDR3 length equals 14 residues. Germline values: CDR1 SNHLY, CDR2 FYNNEI. V dropped 5 bases and J dropped 7; count of bases not matched to a gene: 4. The CDR3, as DNA: TGTGCCAGCAGTTTCCCTAGCGGGGGGAATGAGCAGTTCTTC. Residues: CASSFPSGGNEQFF.